This TCR beta chain was sequenced in a study of T cell responses to AZD1222 COVID-19 vaccine. The data were produced by immunoSEQ multiplex PCR, yet TCRdb's version contains in-frame clones alone and is incomplete. The data show just over 90,000 clones, with roughly nine tenths seen just once and about 2.4% held by the top ten. Trimming cost V 3 bases and J 2 bases; bases outside gene matches: 5. Germline V gene sequence: CDR1 KGHSH, CDR2 LQKENI. The CDR3 contains 17 residues. This chain joins TRBV18 and TRBJ2-3; 13 bases are a match to TRBD2. Material: peripheral blood, obtained 28 days after the second AZD1222 dose. The TCR originated in an adult who received the AZD1222 COVID-19 vaccine. This chain's CDR3 is CASSPRTSGRFTDTQYF. In DNA, the CDR3 is TGTGCCAGCTCACCTCGGACTAGCGGGAGATTCACAGATACGCAGTATTTT.